Following are 28 T cell receptor beta chains from one sample sequenced in a study of cytotoxic CD8 clonotypes in ibrutinib-treated CLL. Sequencing used immunoSEQ multiplex PCR; TCRdb keeps in-frame clones, though not all of them. Counted here are around 330,000 clones, 67% occurring once; the ten biggest clones make up around 6.6%. Source: PBMCs, taken after 36 months of ibrutinib treatment. The receptors were sampled from a human donor with chronic lymphocytic leukemia.

This CDR3 reads CASSLGFQGHTEAFF. CDR3 nucleotides: TGTGCCAGCAGCTTGGGTTTTCAGGGACACACTGAAGCTTTCTTT. This chain connects TRBV5-6 to TRBJ1-1; TRBD1 might be the D (5 bases). The V gene lost 0 bases and the J gene lost 3 bases, with 12 bases spanning the gap. This CDR3 comprises 15 residues. Germline values: CDR1 SGHDT, CDR2 YYEEEE.

In this sample, this clone turned up a few times. The chain links TRBV18 to TRBJ1-2; D is ambiguous. The CDR3 runs to 13 residues. CDR1 is KGHSH, CDR2 LQKENI, per germline. V was pared by 3 bases and J by 4 bases, with 9 bases between. The CDR3 sequence is CASSPSRTYGYTF. For the CDR3, the DNA is TGTGCCAGCTCACCGTCACGGACCTATGGCTACACCTTC. Variable domain in full (rest from reference TRBV18 and TRBJ1-2): NAGVMQNPRHLVRRRGQEARLRCSPMKGHSHVYWYRQLPEEGLKFMVYLQKENIIDESGMPKERFSAEFPKEGPSILRIQQVVRGDSAAYFCASSPSRTYGYTFGSGTRLTVV.

This clone came up a few times. The CDR3, as DNA: TGTGCCAGCTCACGGACAGGGTCCGGGAACTATGGCTACACCTTC. Its protein product is CASSRTGSGNYGYTF. The chain recombines TRBV18 with TRBJ1-2; 8 bases agree with TRBD1. In germline, CDR1 is KGHSH, CDR2 LQKENI. This CDR3 contains 15 residues. Germline trimming cut 4 bases from V and 2 bases from J; bases unmatched to any gene: 6.

The chain uses TRBV27 and TRBJ2-1; TRBD2 aligns across 11 bases. J gave up 7 bases and V 5 bases, and 10 bases lay outside the gene matches. The germline CDR1 and CDR2 sequences are MNHEY and SMNVEV (reference sequence). The CDR3 runs 16 residues. The CDR3 sequence: CASSSPSGRSTNEQFF. For the CDR3, the DNA is TGTGCCAGCAGTAGCCCTAGCGGGAGGTCTACGAATGAGCAGTTCTTC.

The chain employs TRBV29-1 and TRBJ2-7; 8 positions match TRBD1. Trimming cost V 2 bases and J 5 bases; bases outside gene matches: 5. Germline lookup yields CDR1 SQVTM and CDR2 ANQGSEA. This CDR3 has 13 amino acids. The CDR3 nucleotides are TGCAGCGTTGAAAAAGACAGGGGCGACGAGCAGTACTTC. Translated: CSVEKDRGDEQYF.

The chain couples TRBV7-9 to TRBJ2-7; tentative D call: TRBD1 (5 bases). Germline values: CDR1 SEHNR, CDR2 FQNEAQ (reference sequence). V gave up 5 bases and J gave up 9 bases, with 23 bases separating them. The CDR3 is 15 residues long. The CDR3 loop reads CASSGPDTSRRGQYF. CDR3 sequence (DNA): TGTGCCAGCAGCGGCCCGGACACCTCTAGGCGTGGGCAGTACTTC. Combining the CDR3 with reference TRBV7-9 and TRBJ2-7 gives the whole variable domain DTGVSQNPRHKITKRGQNVTFRCDPISEHNRLYWYRQTLGQGPEFLTYFQNEAQLEKSRLLSDRFSAERPKGSFSTLEIQRTEQGDSAMYLCASSGPDTSRRGQYFGPGTRLTVT.

The V call is TRBV7-8, the J call TRBJ2-7, with 9 nucleotides matching TRBD2. The CDR3 has 16 residues. The germline gives CDR1 SGHVS, CDR2 FQNEAQ. J was trimmed by 1 base and V by 1 base; bases with no gene match: 5. The CDR3 bases are TGTGCCAGCAGCTTAGTGAACCTAGCGGGGTCCTACGAGCAGTACTTC. It yields the protein CASSLVNLAGSYEQYF.

The rearrangement uses TRBV5-1 and TRBJ2-7; 10 bases agree with TRBD2. The CDR3 has 16 residues. V lost 4 bases, J lost 3 bases, and 10 bases stayed unmatched. Germline CDR1 reads SGHRS; CDR2 reads YFSETQ. CDR3 sequence reads: CASSLWEGLAVYEQYF. CDR3 nucleotides: TGCGCCAGCAGCCTCTGGGAAGGACTAGCGGTCTACGAGCAGTACTTC.

The genes are TRBV4-1 and TRBJ2-7, with D tentatively TRBD1 (6 bases). Trimming took 4 bases from V and 4 from J, leaving 17 bases between them. The CDR3 runs 15 residues. CDR1 is MGHRA, CDR2 YSYEKL, per germline. The CDR3 loop reads CASSPGQFKIYEQYF. The DNA for the CDR3 is TGCGCCAGCAGCCCTGGACAGTTTAAAATTTACGAGCAGTACTTC.

This clone has only a few counts. The chain recombines TRBV6-6 with TRBJ2-7; TRBD2 is a possible D gene (6 bases). V was cut by 0 bases and J by 6 bases, with 15 bases left in between. Per germline, CDR1 MNHNY and CDR2 SVGAGI (reference sequence). This CDR3 comprises 15 residues. Written as DNA, the CDR3 is TGTGCCAGCAGTTACTCGAGTCCGGTGCGGGGCGAGCAGTACTTC. Protein product: CASSYSSPVRGEQYF.

The chain uses TRBV7-2 and TRBJ2-1; D is possibly TRBD1 or TRBD2 (5 bases each). The V and J ends lost 6 bases and 0 bases respectively, with 12 bases between them. This CDR3 spans 15 amino acids. In germline, CDR1 is SGHTA, CDR2 FQGNSA. CDR3 DNA sequence: TGTGCCAGCAGATTGGGACGGTCCTCCTACAATGAGCAGTTCTTC. Translating gives CASRLGRSSYNEQFF.

A single count supports this clone. The chain is built from TRBV7-8 and TRBJ2-3, with 13 bases aligning to TRBD2. Trimming at V came to 5 bases and at J to 7 bases, leaving 12 bases not matched to a gene. The V gene's germline CDR1 is SGHVS and CDR2 FQNEAQ. This CDR3 is 17 amino acids long. The CDR3 DNA is TGTGCCAGCAGCCGCGAGGTACTAGCGGGAGGGGGCAATACGCAGTATTTT. Protein: CASSREVLAGGGNTQYF.

This chain links TRBV11-2 with TRBJ2-7; the D is unclear. The V gene lost 2 bases and the J gene lost 2 bases, with 10 bases spanning the gap. Germline V gives CDR1 SGHAT, CDR2 FQNNGV. The CDR3 spans 14 residues. The CDR3 region is CASSLQFGPYEQYF. CDR3 nucleotides: TGTGCCAGCAGCTTACAGTTCGGGCCCTACGAGCAGTACTTC.

This clone was seen a handful of times. The V call is TRBV28, the J call TRBJ1-2, with 8 bases aligning to TRBD1. The CDR3 spans 16 residues. Germline trimming cut 6 bases from V and 2 bases from J; bases unmatched to any gene: 11. Germline V gene sequence: CDR1 MDHEN, CDR2 SYDVKM. CDR3 bases: TGTGCCAGCAGGCCGACAGGGGCAACACTCAACTATGGCTACACCTTC. It is translated as CASRPTGATLNYGYTF.

The chain uses TRBV7-8 and TRBJ2-5; the D gene is possibly TRBD1 (5 bases). The CDR3 is made up of 13 amino acids. Germline V gives CDR1 SGHVS, CDR2 FQNEAQ. V gave up 5 bases and J gave up 1 base, with 8 bases separating them. CDR3 sequence: CASSPGSQETQYF. In nucleotides, the CDR3 is TGTGCCAGCAGCCCAGGGTCCCAAGAGACCCAGTACTTC. The entire variable domain, with the rest obtained from reference TRBV7-8 and TRBJ2-5, is as follows: GAGVSQSPRYKVAKRGQDVALRCDPISGHVSLFWYQQALGQGPEFLTYFQNEAQLDKSGLPSDRFFAERPEGSVSTLKIQRTQQEDSAVYLCASSPGSQETQYFGPGTRLLVL.

The chain employs TRBV6-6 and TRBJ1-1; perhaps TRBD1 as D (6 bases). The CDR3 has 14 amino acids. V lost 8 bases, J lost 6 bases, and 19 bases lay in between. Looked up from germline, CDR1 is MNHNY and CDR2 is SVGAGI (reference sequence). DNA of the CDR3: TGTGCCAGCTCACAAGAGGGGGGGGCCCCTGAAGCTTTCTTT. It codes for CASSQEGGAPEAFF.

This clone was seen a handful of times. The V call is TRBV6-4, the J call TRBJ1-6; 7 bases are a match to TRBD1. The V gene end was trimmed by 6 bases and the J gene end by 8 bases; junction bases not matched to a gene: 4. This CDR3 spans 13 amino acids. From germline, CDR1 is MRHNA and CDR2 SNTAGT. The CDR3 loop is CASSQGGHSPLHF. In nucleotides, the CDR3 is TGTGCCAGCAGCCAGGGGGGGCATTCACCCCTCCACTTT.

This sequence joins TRBV7-6 and TRBJ1-1; D is unresolved. This CDR3 has 14 residues. Trimming took off 6 bases at V and 0 bases at J, with 11 bases between the two ends. Germline CDR1 reads SGHVS; CDR2 reads FNYEAQ. The CDR3 here is CASSQDPMNTEAFF. In DNA form, the CDR3 reads TGTGCCAGCAGTCAGGACCCCATGAACACTGAAGCTTTCTTT.

This rearrangement joins TRBV5-6 to TRBJ1-5; D gene unclear. Trimming pared 4 bases from V and 4 bases from J, leaving 6 bases between. There are 12 residues in the CDR3. Per germline, CDR1 SGHDT and CDR2 YYEEEE. The CDR3 loop reads CASSGPNQPQHF. CDR3 DNA sequence: TGTGCCAGCAGCGGCCCTAATCAGCCCCAGCATTTT.

The chain uses TRBV6-1 and TRBJ2-3; D is uncertain. The CDR3 has 15 amino acids. Trimming cost V 1 base and J 3 bases, with 11 bases left between them. Germline V CDR1 and CDR2: MNHNS, SASEGT. The CDR3 loop reads CASSEGFGLTDTQYF. The CDR3 coding sequence is TGTGCCAGCAGTGAAGGTTTCGGTTTGACAGATACGCAGTATTTT.

This clone was picked up one time. The chain employs TRBV29-1 and TRBJ1-1; D not certain. The V end was cut by 8 bases, the J end by 5 bases, with 12 bases between. This CDR3 contains 11 residues. Per the germline V gene, CDR1 is SQVTM and CDR2 is ANQGSEA. The CDR3 sequence is CSPVSGTEAFF. CDR3 in DNA: TGCAGCCCTGTGTCGGGGACTGAAGCTTTCTTT.

The V call is TRBV5-6, the J call TRBJ2-5; D not resolved. V lost 4 bases, J lost 5 bases, and 12 bases lay in between. This CDR3 contains 13 residues. Germline CDR1 is SGHDT and CDR2 is YYEEEE. CDR3 sequence reads: CASSPLKGETQYF. CDR3 nucleotides: TGTGCCAGCAGCCCATTAAAAGGGGAGACCCAGTACTTC. The whole variable domain, remainder taken from reference TRBV5-6 and TRBJ2-5, is DAGVTQSPTHLIKTRGQQVTLRCSPKSGHDTVSWYQQALGQGPQFIFQYYEEEERQRGNFPDRFSGHQFPNYSSELNVNALLLGDSALYLCASSPLKGETQYFGPGTRLLVL.

This chain uses TRBV19 with TRBJ2-3; a possible D gene is TRBD1 (6 bases). Trimming took off 3 bases at V and 4 bases at J, with 17 bases between the two ends. Germline V gene lookup returns CDR1 LNHDA and CDR2 SQIVND (reference sequence). The CDR3 length is 16 residues. CDR3 protein: CASSIQGWFSSDTQYF. DNA for the CDR3: TGTGCCAGTAGTATCCAGGGGTGGTTTTCATCAGATACGCAGTATTTT. The full variable domain, its missing parts supplied by reference TRBV19 and TRBJ2-3, is DGGITQSPKYLFRKEGQNVTLSCEQNLNHDAMYWYRQDPGQGLRLIYYSQIVNDFQKGDIAEGYSVSREKKESFPLTVTSAQKNPTAFYLCASSIQGWFSSDTQYFGPGTRLTVL.

In this sample, this clone turned up once. J is TRBJ2-1 and V is TRBV18; 9 nucleotides line up with TRBD2. The CDR3 is 21 amino acids. The trim removed 0 bases at V and 3 bases at J, leaving 18 bases unmatched. Per the germline V gene, CDR1 is KGHSH and CDR2 is LQKENI. CDR3 region: CASSPPSGTSRGRAIYNEQFF. The DNA of the CDR3 is TGTGCCAGCTCACCACCAAGCGGGACTAGCCGGGGGAGGGCCATCTACAATGAGCAGTTCTTC.

This clone was counted a few times. The J gene is TRBJ2-1, the V gene TRBV20-1; possible D gene TRBD1, 6 bases. The CDR3 totals 10 residues. CDR1 and CDR2 (germline): DFQATT, SNEGSKA (reference sequence). Trimming removed 6 bases from V and 12 bases from J, with 12 bases in between. The CDR3 sequence is CSADRFRQFF. DNA of the CDR3: TGCAGTGCAGACAGGTTTAGGCAGTTCTTC.

V and J are TRBV6-5 and TRBJ1-2; D is unresolved. CDR1 MNHEY and CDR2 SVGAGI come from the germline V gene. Trimming took off 2 bases at V and 4 bases at J, with 11 bases between the two ends. The CDR3 length is 14 residues. CDR3 nucleotides: TGTGCCAGCAGTTACGTCCGCCAGAGCTATGGCTACACCTTC. Encoded protein: CASSYVRQSYGYTF.

The V call is TRBV6-5, the J call TRBJ2-7, with D hard to call. The CDR3 contains 14 residues. Germline V lookup: CDR1 MNHEY, CDR2 SVGAGI. Trimming shortened V by 1 base and J by 6 bases, and 13 bases separated the two germline ends. CDR3 sequence reads: CASSYLPDTGEQYF. CDR3 nucleotides: TGTGCCAGCAGTTACTTACCCGACACTGGCGAGCAGTACTTC.

The genes are TRBV6-4 and TRBJ2-5; D unclear. This CDR3 has 15 amino acids. Germline V lookup: CDR1 MRHNA, CDR2 SNTAGT. The germline V and J ends were trimmed by 4 bases and 2 bases, with 14 bases remaining between them. In DNA, the CDR3 is TGTGCCAGCAGTGCCTCCGTGGGGTCACAAGAGACCCAGTACTTC. Its protein product is CASSASVGSQETQYF.